This is a list of T cell receptor beta chains from one sample in a study of human T cells and chemical hapten exposure. MiXCR, applied by TCRdb to the RACE reads, yields one record per CDR3 protein. The sample holds some 200,000 distinct CDR3 sequences, 20% to 25% seen once. The source was whole blood, collected in connection with sensitization to the hapten diphenylcyclopropenone (DPC). These receptors came from a woman aged 45 to 65 with alopecia areata. Some clones in this sample may be carry-over from other donors' samples. CDR3s include the opening cysteine and the closing phenylalanine or tryptophan. The order of the fields is J gene, clone size, V gene, D gene, CDR3 DNA, CDR3 protein. A D gene is named only where the DNA matches it firmly. Part of the rows lack a size; the others show once, few, many or a class for expanded clones.

j_gene: TRBJ2-3; abundance: NA; v_gene: TRBV27; d_gene: NA; CDR3nt: TGTGCCAGCAGTTTGGGTGGGCCCGGGGTCGGGCAGTATTTT; CDR3aa: CASSLGGPGVGQYF
j_gene: TRBJ2-2; abundance: NA; v_gene: TRBV4-2; d_gene: TRBD2; CDR3nt: TGTGCCAGCAGCCAACCGGGGGGACTAGCGGGAGGGACCGGGGAGCTGTTTTTT; CDR3aa: CASSQPGGLAGGTGELFF
j_gene: TRBJ1-4; abundance: NA; v_gene: TRBV11-2; d_gene: NA; CDR3nt: TGTGCCAGCAGCCCAGGACGAGTCTCGCTGTTTTTT; CDR3aa: CASSPGRVSLFF
j_gene: TRBJ2-7; abundance: NA; v_gene: TRBV18; d_gene: TRBD1; CDR3nt: TGTGCCAGCTCAACCGGGACAGGGTACTACGAGCAGTACTTC; CDR3aa: CASSTGTGYYEQYF
j_gene: TRBJ2-1; abundance: once; v_gene: TRBV5-1; d_gene: NA; CDR3nt: TGCGCCAGCAGCTTGATCCCCCTCTACAATGAGCAGTTCTTC; CDR3aa: CASSLIPLYNEQFF
j_gene: TRBJ2-3; abundance: few; v_gene: TRBV29-1; d_gene: TRBD2; CDR3nt: TGCAGCGTTGAACCGACTAGCGGCAGCACAGATACGCAGTATTTT; CDR3aa: CSVEPTSGSTDTQYF
j_gene: TRBJ1-6; abundance: many; v_gene: TRBV7-9; d_gene: NA; CDR3nt: TGTGCCAGCAGCCCAGGGATGGGGTCACCCCTCCACTTT; CDR3aa: CASSPGMGSPLHF
j_gene: TRBJ2-5; abundance: few; v_gene: TRBV5-5; d_gene: NA; CDR3nt: TGTGCCAGCAGCTTCCCCGGGAGCCAAGAGACCCAGTACTTC; CDR3aa: CASSFPGSQETQYF
j_gene: TRBJ2-3; abundance: many; v_gene: TRBV7-9; d_gene: TRBD2; CDR3nt: TGTGCCAGCAGCTTACTAGCGGGAGCAACAGATACGCAGTATTTT; CDR3aa: CASSLLAGATDTQYF
j_gene: TRBJ2-1; abundance: NA; v_gene: TRBV20-1; d_gene: NA; CDR3nt: TGCAGTGCTGCACGTTACCTAGTTGGTGAGCAGTTCTTC; CDR3aa: CSAARYLVGEQFF
j_gene: TRBJ1-1; abundance: few; v_gene: TRBV5-1; d_gene: NA; CDR3nt: TGCGCCAGCAGCCCCGACTCAGGTTTTTACACTGAAGCTTTCTTT; CDR3aa: CASSPDSGFYTEAFF
j_gene: TRBJ2-1; abundance: few; v_gene: TRBV24-1; d_gene: NA; CDR3nt: TGTGCCACCAGTGGGGGTGGACTGATCTACAATGAGCAGTTCTTC; CDR3aa: CATSGGGLIYNEQFF
j_gene: TRBJ2-3; abundance: NA; v_gene: TRBV12-3/TRBV12-4; d_gene: TRBD2; CDR3nt: TGTGCCAGCAGTGCCCCCGGGCTGACTAGCCGAGCTGATACGCAGTATTTT; CDR3aa: CASSAPGLTSRADTQYF
j_gene: TRBJ2-1; abundance: NA; v_gene: TRBV7-3; d_gene: NA; CDR3nt: TGTGCCAGCAGCTTAACCGGTGGGAGCAATGAGCAGTTCTTC; CDR3aa: CASSLTGGSNEQFF
j_gene: TRBJ1-4; abundance: few; v_gene: TRBV21-1; d_gene: NA; CDR3nt: TGTGCCAGCAGCAAAGCGCTTCCAGCTGCAACTAATGAAAAACTGTTTTTT; CDR3aa: CASSKALPAATNEKLFF
j_gene: TRBJ2-2; abundance: few; v_gene: TRBV29-1; d_gene: TRBD1; CDR3nt: TGCAGCGTTGAAGTTTGGGGGGGACAGGGGAACACCGGGGAGCTGTTTTTT; CDR3aa: CSVEVWGGQGNTGELFF
j_gene: TRBJ2-5; abundance: NA; v_gene: TRBV3-1; d_gene: NA; CDR3nt: TGTGCCAGCAGCCAACGGGCTGGAGAGACCCAGTACTTC; CDR3aa: CASSQRAGETQYF
j_gene: TRBJ2-1; abundance: few; v_gene: TRBV29-1; d_gene: NA; CDR3nt: TGCAGCGTTGAGACACTCCACGACAAGGAATATTACAATGAGCAGTTCTTC; CDR3aa: CSVETLHDKEYYNEQFF
j_gene: TRBJ1-2; abundance: few; v_gene: TRBV29-1; d_gene: NA; CDR3nt: TGCAGCGTCGGACCGCGCTATGGCTACACCTTC; CDR3aa: CSVGPRYGYTF
j_gene: TRBJ1-5; abundance: few; v_gene: TRBV15; d_gene: TRBD1; CDR3nt: TGTGCCACCAGCAGAGATCGGGTTGACAGGGGAGAGCCCCAGCATTTT; CDR3aa: CATSRDRVDRGEPQHF
j_gene: TRBJ2-3; abundance: few; v_gene: TRBV5-1; d_gene: NA; CDR3nt: TGCGCCAGCAGCTTGGGTTCGGGACTTGGAGATACGCAGTATTTT; CDR3aa: CASSLGSGLGDTQYF
j_gene: TRBJ2-4; abundance: NA; v_gene: TRBV29-1; d_gene: NA; CDR3nt: TGCAGCGTTAGGGGAACCAAAAACATTCAGTACTTC; CDR3aa: CSVRGTKNIQYF
j_gene: TRBJ1-2; abundance: few; v_gene: TRBV20-1; d_gene: TRBD1; CDR3nt: TGCAGTGCTAGAGATAGTGGACAGGGGGCGCGCGGCTACACCTTC; CDR3aa: CSARDSGQGARGYTF
j_gene: TRBJ2-3; abundance: many; v_gene: TRBV2; d_gene: NA; CDR3nt: TGTGCCAGCAGTGCGGGGCCCTGGCTGCGCACAGATACGCAGTATTTT; CDR3aa: CASSAGPWLRTDTQYF
j_gene: TRBJ2-4; abundance: NA; v_gene: TRBV10-1; d_gene: NA; CDR3nt: TGCGCCAGCAGTGAGTCCGGGGGTCTCAAAAACATTCAGTACTTC; CDR3aa: CASSESGGLKNIQYF
j_gene: TRBJ1-2; abundance: many; v_gene: TRBV6-1; d_gene: TRBD1; CDR3nt: TGTGCCAGCACGACGGGACAGGAAAGCTATGGCTACACCTTC; CDR3aa: CASTTGQESYGYTF
j_gene: TRBJ2-2; abundance: NA; v_gene: TRBV6-5; d_gene: TRBD2; CDR3nt: TGTGCCAGCAGTTACTCCGGGACTAGCGGAGCGAACACCGGGGAGCTGTTTTTT; CDR3aa: CASSYSGTSGANTGELFF
j_gene: TRBJ1-1; abundance: NA; v_gene: TRBV7-6; d_gene: TRBD1; CDR3nt: TGTGCCAGCAGCGGACGACAGGGCGGTAACACTGAAGCTTTCTTT; CDR3aa: CASSGRQGGNTEAFF
j_gene: TRBJ2-7; abundance: NA; v_gene: TRBV12-3/TRBV12-4; d_gene: NA; CDR3nt: TGTGCCAGCAGTGTACGAGAACTACCCTCCTACGAGCAGTACTTC; CDR3aa: CASSVRELPSYEQYF
j_gene: TRBJ2-1; abundance: NA; v_gene: TRBV2; d_gene: NA; CDR3nt: TGTGCCAGCAGTGAAGAGGCGGGGAACTACAATGAGCAGTTCTTC; CDR3aa: CASSEEAGNYNEQFF
j_gene: TRBJ1-1; abundance: NA; v_gene: TRBV6-5; d_gene: NA; CDR3nt: TGTGCCAGCAGTTACAGCGCAGGGAACACTGAAGCTTTCTTT; CDR3aa: CASSYSAGNTEAFF
j_gene: TRBJ1-1; abundance: NA; v_gene: TRBV6-4; d_gene: NA; CDR3nt: TGTGCCAGCAGTGACTCCCGCACTGTTGGGTGGATAACTGAAGCTTTCTTT; CDR3aa: CASSDSRTVGWITEAFF
j_gene: TRBJ2-1; abundance: NA; v_gene: TRBV24-1; d_gene: NA; CDR3nt: TGTGCCACCAGTGTTCAGGGGGGCTCCTACAATGAGCAGTTCTTC; CDR3aa: CATSVQGGSYNEQFF
j_gene: TRBJ2-5; abundance: NA; v_gene: TRBV9; d_gene: NA; CDR3nt: TGTGCCAGCAGTCGGAGCCTGGCCCATACAGAGACCCAGTACTTC; CDR3aa: CASSRSLAHTETQYF
j_gene: TRBJ1-1; abundance: few; v_gene: TRBV4-2; d_gene: NA; CDR3nt: TGTGCCAGCAGCCGGAATTCAGACTCTACTGAAGCTTTCTTT; CDR3aa: CASSRNSDSTEAFF
j_gene: TRBJ2-1; abundance: NA; v_gene: TRBV9; d_gene: TRBD2; CDR3nt: TGTGCCAGCAGCGTAGGTGGGAGGGCCGAGGATGAGCAGTTCTTC; CDR3aa: CASSVGGRAEDEQFF
j_gene: TRBJ1-1; abundance: few; v_gene: TRBV6-5; d_gene: NA; CDR3nt: TGTGCCAGCAGTTATTGGGGGCAAATGAACACTGAAGCTTTCTTT; CDR3aa: CASSYWGQMNTEAFF
j_gene: TRBJ2-7; abundance: few; v_gene: TRBV9; d_gene: TRBD2; CDR3nt: TGTGCCAGCAGCCTAGCGGGAGATGTCCACGAGCAGTACTTC; CDR3aa: CASSLAGDVHEQYF
j_gene: TRBJ2-7; abundance: NA; v_gene: TRBV5-1; d_gene: TRBD2; CDR3nt: TGCGCCAGCAGCTTGAGTAGCGGGTACAACGAGCAGTACTTC; CDR3aa: CASSLSSGYNEQYF
j_gene: TRBJ1-5; abundance: NA; v_gene: TRBV12-3/TRBV12-4; d_gene: NA; CDR3nt: TGTGCCAGCAGTTTAGGGGAGGGACAGCCCCAGCATTTT; CDR3aa: CASSLGEGQPQHF
j_gene: TRBJ1-1; abundance: NA; v_gene: TRBV12-3/TRBV12-4; d_gene: TRBD1; CDR3nt: TGTGCCAGCAGGGGACAGGGGGCTTATCTGGCTGAAGCTTTCTTT; CDR3aa: CASRGQGAYLAEAFF
j_gene: TRBJ2-7; abundance: few; v_gene: TRBV20-1; d_gene: NA; CDR3nt: TGCAGTGCTACCGGGGCGAGGGCACCGGCTGAGCAGTACTTC; CDR3aa: CSATGARAPAEQYF
j_gene: TRBJ2-2; abundance: NA; v_gene: TRBV3-1; d_gene: NA; CDR3nt: TGTGCCAGCAGACGTGTCACCGGGGAGCTGTTTTTT; CDR3aa: CASRRVTGELFF
j_gene: TRBJ1-5; abundance: few; v_gene: TRBV20-1; d_gene: NA; CDR3nt: TGCAGTGCTCGGGTTGGGGGTAGCAATCAGCCCCAGCATTTT; CDR3aa: CSARVGGSNQPQHF
j_gene: TRBJ1-4; abundance: NA; v_gene: TRBV20-1; d_gene: NA; CDR3nt: TGCAGTGCTAGAGATTTTCGTCAGTTGGACGAAAAACTGTTTTTT; CDR3aa: CSARDFRQLDEKLFF
j_gene: TRBJ2-7; abundance: few; v_gene: TRBV29-1; d_gene: TRBD1; CDR3nt: TGCAGCGTTGTGAGGGGGCCAAGCTCCTACGAGCAGTACTTC; CDR3aa: CSVVRGPSSYEQYF
j_gene: TRBJ1-1; abundance: few; v_gene: TRBV7-6; d_gene: NA; CDR3nt: TGTGCCAGCAGCTTAAGGGGGTTTGCCACTGAAGCTTTCTTT; CDR3aa: CASSLRGFATEAFF
j_gene: TRBJ1-1; abundance: few; v_gene: TRBV20-1; d_gene: TRBD1; CDR3nt: TGCAGTGCTACCGGGACAGGGAACACTGAAGCTTTCTTT; CDR3aa: CSATGTGNTEAFF
j_gene: TRBJ1-1; abundance: few; v_gene: TRBV29-1; d_gene: NA; CDR3nt: TGCAGCGTTGAAGAGGGCGGAGGGACTGAAGCTTTCTTT; CDR3aa: CSVEEGGGTEAFF
j_gene: TRBJ1-6; abundance: NA; v_gene: TRBV2; d_gene: NA; CDR3nt: TGTGCCAGCAGCGACGGGAGTTCACCCCTCCACTTT; CDR3aa: CASSDGSSPLHF